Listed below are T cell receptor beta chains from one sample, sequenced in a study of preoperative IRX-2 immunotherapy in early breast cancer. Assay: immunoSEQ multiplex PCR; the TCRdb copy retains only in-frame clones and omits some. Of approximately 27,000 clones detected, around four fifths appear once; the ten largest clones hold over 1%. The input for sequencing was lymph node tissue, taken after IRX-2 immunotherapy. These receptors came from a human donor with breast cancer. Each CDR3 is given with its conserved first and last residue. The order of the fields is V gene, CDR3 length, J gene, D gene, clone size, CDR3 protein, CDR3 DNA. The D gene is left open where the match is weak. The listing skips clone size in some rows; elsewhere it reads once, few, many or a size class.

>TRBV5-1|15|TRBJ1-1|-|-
CASSPFLGANTEAFF
TGCGCCAGCAGCCCATTTTTGGGAGCCAACACTGAAGCTTTCTTT
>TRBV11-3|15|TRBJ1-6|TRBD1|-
CASSRGTGENSPLHF
TGTGCCAGCAGCAGAGGGACAGGGGAGAATTCACCCCTCCACTTT
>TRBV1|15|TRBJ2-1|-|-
CASSQGKGSNNEQFF
TGCGCCAGCAGCCAGGGGAAAGGATCTAACAATGAGCAGTTCTTC
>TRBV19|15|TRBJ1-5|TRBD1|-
CASSGQWGSNQPQHF
TGTGCCAGTTCGGGACAGTGGGGGAGCAATCAGCCCCAGCATTTT
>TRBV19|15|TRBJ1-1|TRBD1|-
CASSKRDRLNTEAFF
TGTGCCAGTAGTAAAAGGGACAGGCTAAACACTGAAGCTTTCTTT
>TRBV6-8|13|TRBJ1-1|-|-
CATKRTGNTEAFF
TGTGCCACGAAACGGACGGGGAACACTGAAGCTTTCTTT
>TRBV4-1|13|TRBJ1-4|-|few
CASSQRQNEKLFF
TGCGCCAGCAGCCAGAGACAGAATGAAAAACTGTTTTTT
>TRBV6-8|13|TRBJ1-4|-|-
CASSYTDNEKLFF
TGTGCCAGCAGTTACACAGACAATGAAAAACTGTTTTTT
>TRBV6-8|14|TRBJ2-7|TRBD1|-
CASKTGTASYEQYF
TGTGCCAGCAAAACAGGGACAGCTTCTTACGAGCAGTACTTC
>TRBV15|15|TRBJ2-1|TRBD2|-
CATSIERGRGNEQFF
TGTGCCACCAGCATAGAGCGGGGGAGGGGCAATGAGCAGTTCTTC
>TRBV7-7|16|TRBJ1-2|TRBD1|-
CASSSVRDRGVEGYTF
TGTGCCAGCAGCTCCGTCCGGGACAGGGGAGTGGAGGGCTACACCTTC
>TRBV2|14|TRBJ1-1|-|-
CASSSFSVNTEAFF
TGTGCCAGCAGTTCCTTCAGTGTGAACACTGAAGCTTTCTTT
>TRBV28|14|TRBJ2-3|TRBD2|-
CASRLAGGADTQYF
TGTGCCAGCAGATTAGCGGGGGGTGCAGATACGCAGTATTTT
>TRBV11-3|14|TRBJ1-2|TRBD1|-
CASSPNRGAGGYTF
TGTGCCAGCAGCCCAAACAGGGGTGCTGGTGGCTACACCTTC
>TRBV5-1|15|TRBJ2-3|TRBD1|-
CASSSGQASTDTQYF
TGCGCCAGCAGCAGCGGACAGGCCTCGACAGATACGCAGTATTTT
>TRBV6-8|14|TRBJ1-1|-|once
CASSYQGRNTEAFF
TGTGCCAGCAGTTACCAGGGTAGAAACACTGAAGCTTTCTTT
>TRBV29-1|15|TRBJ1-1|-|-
CSVDPTIQGITEAFF
TGCAGCGTTGACCCAACAATCCAGGGGATAACTGAAGCTTTCTTT
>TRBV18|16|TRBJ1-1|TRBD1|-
CASSFSTGDMNTEAFF
TGTGCCAGCTCTTTCTCGACAGGGGATATGAACACTGAAGCTTTCTTT
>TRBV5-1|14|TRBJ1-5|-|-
CASSLGSLNQPQHF
TGCGCCAGCAGCTTGGGCAGCCTCAATCAGCCCCAGCATTTT
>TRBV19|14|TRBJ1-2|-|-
CASTADGLWGGYTF
TGTGCCAGTACAGCGGACGGATTATGGGGGGGCTACACCTTC